The 8 T cell receptor beta chains below all came from one sample that was sequenced in a study of blood T cell repertoires in COVID-19. Clones were read by immunoSEQ multiplex PCR, and TCRdb kept only the in-frame ones, dropping some. The table lists about 370,000 clones, roughly 90% of them singletons. Input material: peripheral blood. The receptors were gathered from a woman aged 25 to 39 with COVID-19, enrolled during active disease.

CDR3 nucleotides: TGTGCCAGCAGTTACTCCGGGAATTATAATTCACCCCTCCACTTT. It yields the protein CASSYSGNYNSPLHF. The V and J genes are TRBV6-5 and TRBJ1-6; D is ambiguous. Germline-derived CDR1 and CDR2 are MNHEY and SVGAGI. This CDR3 has 15 amino acids. Trimming cost V 0 bases and J 4 bases, with 7 bases left between them.

This sequence joins TRBV28 and TRBJ1-3; the match to TRBD1 covers 7 bases. Trimming removed 5 bases from V and 7 bases from J; junction bases left unmatched: 11. Germline assignment: CDR1 MDHEN and CDR2 SYDVKM. This CDR3 is 15 amino acids long. CDR3 loop: CASSGQDGLWNTIYF. As DNA, the CDR3 is TGTGCCAGCAGTGGACAGGACGGCCTGTGGAACACCATATATTTT. The whole variable domain, filled in from reference TRBV28 and TRBJ1-3, reads DVKVTQSSRYLVKRTGEKVFLECVQDMDHENMFWYRQDPGLGLRLIYFSYDVKMKEKGDIPEGYSVSREKKERFSLILESASTNQTSMYLCASSGQDGLWNTIYFGEGSWLTVV.

V usage is TRBV28 and J usage is TRBJ2-2, with 10 bases aligning to TRBD1. The CDR3 has 19 residues. The V and J ends lost 6 bases and 7 bases, in that order; junction bases with no gene match: 20. Germline V gene lookup returns CDR1 MDHEN and CDR2 SYDVKM. CDR3 protein: CASSFWTGGDYVPGGELFF. The CDR3, as DNA: TGTGCCAGCAGCTTCTGGACAGGGGGGGACTACGTCCCGGGCGGGGAGCTGTTTTTT.

J is TRBJ2-1 and V is TRBV6-2 or TRBV6-3; possible D gene TRBD2, 5 bases. The V end was cut by 0 bases, the J end by 6 bases, with 12 bases between. Per the germline V gene, CDR1 is MNHEY and CDR2 is SVGEGT. The CDR3 contains 15 residues. The CDR3 DNA sequence: TGTGCCAGCAGTTACTCTCCTACTAGAGGCAATGAGCAGTTCTTC. This translates into CASSYSPTRGNEQFF.

The chain combines TRBV3-1 (or the pseudogene TRBV3-2) with TRBJ2-1; 9 nucleotides align to TRBD2. CDR1 is LGHDT and CDR2 is YNNKEL in the germline V gene (reference sequence). This CDR3 contains 19 residues. J lost 0 bases, V lost 3 bases, and 12 bases had no gene match. The CDR3 region is CASSQGLGSGGYSYNEQFF. CDR3 sequence (DNA): TGTGCCAGCAGCCAGGGACTTGGTAGCGGGGGCTACTCCTACAATGAGCAGTTCTTC.

The chain employs TRBV19 and TRBJ1-5, with D possibly being TRBD1 (5 bases). CDR1 is LNHDA and CDR2 is SQIVND in the germline V gene (reference sequence). Trimming took off 6 bases at V and 1 base at J, with 7 bases between the two ends. The CDR3 totals 13 residues. CDR3 DNA: TGTGCCAGTAGGGGGGGGAGCAATCAGCCCCAGCATTTT. It specifies CASRGGSNQPQHF.

The J gene is TRBJ1-6, the V gene TRBV10-3; the D is unclear. From germline, CDR1 is ENHRY and CDR2 SYGVKD. This CDR3 has 16 amino acids. V shed 4 bases and J shed 4 bases, with 14 bases lying between them. CDR3 sequence reads: CAISAYQTGYNSPLHF. For the CDR3, the DNA is TGTGCCATCAGTGCCTACCAGACGGGATATAATTCACCCCTCCACTTT.

The gene calls are TRBV21-1 and TRBJ1-2. TRBV21-1 is described as a pseudogene. CDR3 length equals 14 residues. CDR3 in DNA: TGTGCCAGCCGCGAGTGGTACCGCGGTTATGGCTACACCTTC. Its protein is CASREWYRGYGYTF.